The sample holds one count of the clone carrying this T cell receptor (beta chain). Profiling relied on immunoSEQ multiplex PCR, and the TCRdb table lists in-frame clones only, not all of them. The sample gives over 45,000 clones, approximately 80% of which show up once; approximately 7% is in the top ten. The CDR3 totals 16 residues. Germline V gene lookup returns CDR1 LGHNA and CDR2 YNFKEQ. With V trimmed by 1 base and J by 4 bases, 3 bases remained unmatched. These data come from a study of blood T cell repertoires in COVID-19. Study summary: Acute-phase and convalescent COVID-19 samples originated in the United States, Italy and Spain.

Sequencing input: peripheral blood. The rearrangement uses TRBV4-2 and TRBJ2-1; 11 bases map to TRBD2. The TCR was taken from a man between 60 and 70 years old with acute or convalescent COVID-19. The CDR3 is CASSQGGLAAYNEQFF. CDR3 bases: TGTGCCAGCAGCCAAGGGGGACTAGCGGCGTACAATGAGCAGTTCTTC.